These 27 T cell receptor beta chains were sequenced from one sample in a study of T cells in Graves' hyperthyroidism and ophthalmopathy. RNA transcripts were the template for amplifying TCR beta CDR3 regions. The study used the HTBI primer set for a first-round RT-PCR of the TCR CDR3. MiXCR, applied by TCRdb to the multiplex PCR reads, yields one record per CDR3 protein. The repertoire has a few hundred thousand distinct CDR3 sequences, roughly 20% of them found once; the top ten carry 35% to 45%. The sequencing input was blood. All receptors derive from a young man with Graves' ophthalmopathy.

This clonotype was detected only a few times. The rearrangement links TRBV24-1 to TRBJ2-3; a possible D gene is TRBD2 (6 bases). Germline V lookup: CDR1 KGHDR, CDR2 SFDVKD. The CDR3 has 14 residues. Between the trimmed V and J ends, which lost 9 bases and 2 bases, there was a span of 14 bases. The CDR3 DNA follows: TGTGCCACCCAGGTTACGGGGGACACAGATACGCAGTATTTT. Protein product: CATQVTGDTDTQYF.

To note about this clonotype: One base away lies a much larger clone, so this may be a sequencing read error. This chain joins TRBV18 and TRBJ1-4; D call uncertain. CDR3 length equals 13 residues. The germline V gene has CDR1 KGHSH and CDR2 LQKENI. The CDR3 DNA follows: TGTGCCAGCTCAGCCACAACTAATGAAAAACTGCTTTTT. This gives the protein CASSATTNEKLLF.

The chain couples TRBV19 to TRBJ1-2; 9 nucleotides line up with TRBD1. Germline lookup yields CDR1 LNHDA and CDR2 SQIVND (reference sequence). This CDR3 comprises 16 residues. V dropped 4 bases and J dropped 7; count of bases not matched to a gene: 13. The CDR3: CASSRRDRENVRGYTF. CDR3 coding DNA: TGTGCCAGTAGTAGACGGGACAGGGAAAACGTGCGTGGCTACACCTTC. The variable domain in full, completed from reference TRBV19 and TRBJ1-2, reads DGGITQSPKYLFRKEGQNVTLSCEQNLNHDAMYWYRQDPGQGLRLIYYSQIVNDFQKGDIAEGYSVSREKKESFPLTVTSAQKNPTAFYLCASSRRDRENVRGYTFGSGTRLTVV.

This clonotype was observed a few times. An end of the junction differs from the germline gene, which may be a read error. This chain connects TRBV12-3 or TRBV12-4 to TRBJ2-6; D is ambiguous. CDR3 size: 11 residues. The CDR3 DNA reads TGCTCTTCCGCCGGGGCCAACGTCCTGACTTTC. It is translated as CSSAGANVLTF.

This chain uses TRBV28 with TRBJ1-2; TRBD1 aligns across 12 bases. The germline gives CDR1 MDHEN, CDR2 SYDVKM. The V segment lost 6 bases and the J segment 7 bases; nucleotides outside the gene matches: 12. The CDR3 length is 16 residues. CDR3 residues: CASSQPPGTGGGGYTF. The CDR3 nucleotides read TGTGCCAGCAGCCAACCGCCCGGGACAGGGGGCGGTGGCTACACCTTC.

This clonotype has a count of ten or more. This rearrangement joins TRBV20-1 to TRBJ2-7; 11 bases agree with TRBD2. Germline CDR1 DFQATT, CDR2 SNEGSKA (reference sequence). This CDR3 contains 17 residues. The ends lost 1 base at V and 2 bases at J; junction bases unmatched: 10. The CDR3 DNA follows: TGCAGTGCTAGAGCACTAGCGGGGGCCCCGAGGACCTACGAGCAGTACTTC. This encodes CSARALAGAPRTYEQYF.

This clonotype has just a few counts. The V call is TRBV18, the J call TRBJ2-1; TRBD2 aligns across 8 bases. Germline trimming cut 5 bases from V and 4 bases from J; bases unmatched to any gene: 4. The length of the CDR3 is 14 residues. Per the germline V gene, CDR1 is KGHSH and CDR2 is LQKENI. The CDR3 protein is CASSGERGYNEQFF. Written as DNA, the CDR3 is TGTGCCAGCTCAGGGGAGCGGGGGTACAATGAGCAGTTCTTC.

The chain links TRBV28 to TRBJ1-1; 11 positions match TRBD1. This CDR3 is built from 15 residues. CDR1 is MDHEN and CDR2 is SYDVKM in the germline V gene. The ends lost 1 base at V and 5 bases at J; junction bases unmatched: 3. The DNA for the CDR3 is TGTGCCAGCAGTTTATATGGGACAGGGGGAACTGAAGCTTTCTTT. Protein sequence: CASSLYGTGGTEAFF.

This clonotype has just a few counts. The chain uses TRBV20-1 and TRBJ2-3; 11 bases are a match to TRBD2. The CDR3 contains 15 residues. The V gene end was trimmed by 6 bases and the J gene end by 4 bases; junction bases not matched to a gene: 9. In germline, CDR1 is DFQATT, CDR2 SNEGSKA (reference sequence). DNA of the CDR3: TGCAGTGCGGAACTAGCGGGGGAATGGGCAGATACGCAGTATTTT. This gives the protein CSAELAGEWADTQYF.

The rearrangement joins TRBV20-1 to TRBJ2-6, with unresolved D. Germline CDR1 DFQATT, CDR2 SNEGSKA (reference sequence). V was shortened by 5 bases and J by 2 bases, with 10 bases between the two germline ends. The CDR3 consists of 14 residues. Written as DNA, the CDR3 is TGCAGTGCTGGAACGCCGCCTGGGGCCAACGTCCTGACTTTC. Translated: CSAGTPPGANVLTF.

The J gene is TRBJ2-7, the V gene TRBV12-3 or TRBV12-4, with D possibly matching TRBD1 (5 bases). The CDR3 contains 12 residues. V lost 11 bases, J lost 0 bases, and 11 bases lay in between. The CDR3 is CASQGSSYEQYF. DNA for the CDR3: TGTGCCTCGCAGGGATCCTCCTACGAGCAGTACTTC.

The rearrangement uses TRBV12-3 or TRBV12-4 and TRBJ2-7, with 9 bases identical to TRBD2. CDR3 length: 16 amino acids. Germline trimming cut 8 bases from V and 5 bases from J; bases unmatched to any gene: 16. The CDR3 DNA reads as TGTGCCAGCTCACCACTGGGCGGGAGGGCCTACCACGAGCAGTACTTC. Translating it yields CASSPLGGRAYHEQYF.

A few counts support this clonotype. The chain recombines TRBV6-1 with TRBJ2-3; D might be TRBD1 (6 bases). CDR3 length: 13 residues. Per the germline V gene, CDR1 is MNHNS and CDR2 is SASEGT. The V and J ends lost 1 base and 11 bases respectively, with 13 bases between them. The CDR3 sequence is CASSEGGGLRQYF. For the CDR3, the DNA is TGTGCCAGCAGTGAAGGTGGGGGCCTCCGGCAGTATTTT.

The chain has TRBV12-3 or TRBV12-4 and TRBJ1-3; 10 bases agree with TRBD1. V shed 6 bases, J shed 0 bases, and the junction held 11 bases outside the gene matches. The CDR3 is 18 residues long. The CDR3 reads CASSDFVGQGTSGNTIYF. CDR3 nucleotide sequence: TGTGCCAGCAGCGATTTTGTGGGACAGGGGACCTCTGGAAACACCATATATTTT.

The rearrangement links TRBV10-2 to TRBJ1-1; weak D call: TRBD1 (5 bases). Germline CDR1 and CDR2: WSHSY and SAAADI. This CDR3 is built from 14 residues. Trimming took off 0 bases at V and 3 bases at J, with 8 bases between the two ends. The CDR3 DNA follows: TGCGCCAGCAGTGAGTCGGCGGGGGACACTGAAGCTTTCTTT. It is translated as CASSESAGDTEAFF.

This clonotype turned up a few times. J is TRBJ2-5 and V is TRBV6-1; no clear D. This CDR3 comprises 13 residues. Germline V gene data show CDR1 as MNHNS and CDR2 as SASEGT. The V gene lost 1 base and the J gene lost 5 bases, with 8 bases spanning the gap. CDR3 residues: CASSEGSFETQYF. For the CDR3, the DNA is TGTGCCAGCAGTGAAGGCAGCTTCGAGACCCAGTACTTC.

To note about this clonotype: This could be a read error, since a much larger clone is one nucleotide away. The CDR3 ends on some other residue instead of the conserved phenylalanine or tryptophan, so this is likely a read error. V gene TRBV9 combines with J gene TRBJ2-1; D remains unclear. The CDR3 is 14 residues long. Germline values: CDR1 SGDLS, CDR2 YYNGEE. Trimming pared 0 bases from V and 2 bases from J, leaving 6 bases between. CDR3 sequence: CASSVAVTYNEQFL. CDR3 sequence (DNA): TGTGCCAGCAGCGTAGCCGTCACCTACAATGAGCAGTTCCTC.

At least ten counts were recorded for this clonotype. The rearrangement links TRBV28 to TRBJ1-1; 11 positions agree with TRBD1. Trimming cost V 5 bases and J 2 bases; bases outside gene matches: 4. This CDR3 comprises 15 residues. Germline CDR1 is MDHEN and CDR2 is SYDVKM. The CDR3, as DNA: TGTGCCAGCAGTCCCGGACAGGGGGCTAACACTGAAGCTTTCTTT. Residues: CASSPGQGANTEAFF.

Only a few counts were recorded for this clonotype. This sequence joins TRBV7-8 and TRBJ1-2; D gene unclear. Trimming shortened V by 5 bases and J by 1 base, and 17 bases separated the two germline ends. The CDR3 contains 16 residues. Per the germline V gene, CDR1 is SGHVS and CDR2 is FQNEAQ. CDR3 region: CASSPGRVSGNYGYTF. The DNA of the CDR3 is TGTGCCAGCAGCCCCGGGCGGGTTTCCGGTAACTATGGCTACACCTTC.

This clonotype came up many times. This rearrangement joins TRBV5-4 to TRBJ1-1; 7 nucleotides match TRBD1. Unmatched junction bases numbered 11, after V lost 5 bases and J lost 7 bases. This CDR3 spans 14 amino acids. Germline values: CDR1 SGHNT, CDR2 YYREEE (reference sequence). The CDR3 nucleotides read TGTGCCAGCAGGGAAAGCAGGGGGGGCAGTGAAGCTTTCTTT. Amino acids: CASRESRGGSEAFF.

In its sample, this clonotype was seen a few times. This rearrangement joins TRBV5-1 to TRBJ2-7, with 7 bases identical to TRBD1. The CDR3 consists of 13 residues. Germline CDR1 is SGHRS and CDR2 is YFSETQ. V shed 3 bases and J 6 bases; nucleotides not matched to a gene: 6. In DNA, the CDR3 is TGCGCCAGCAGCTCTCAGACAGGGCGCGAGCAGTACTTC. Residues: CASSSQTGREQYF.

This clonotype was counted at least ten times. The chain joins TRBV11-2 to TRBJ2-3; 14 bases map to TRBD2. Losses at the gene ends were 5 bases for V and 3 bases for J; bases not matched to a gene: 7. Germline lookup yields CDR1 SGHAT and CDR2 FQNNGV. The CDR3 consists of 17 residues. This CDR3 reads CASSKRLAGGITDTQYF. The DNA for the CDR3 is TGTGCCAGCAGCAAAAGACTAGCGGGGGGGATTACAGATACGCAGTATTTT.

The chain uses TRBV11-2 and TRBJ2-2; the D gene is possibly TRBD1 (7 bases). The CDR3 covers 16 residues. Germline V lookup: CDR1 SGHAT, CDR2 FQNNGV. Trimming shortened V by 5 bases and J by 3 bases, and 16 bases separated the two germline ends. The CDR3 nucleotides read TGTGCCAGCAGCCGGGGGACAGAAAAGGACACCGGGGAGCTGTTTTTT. Encoded protein: CASSRGTEKDTGELFF.

This clonotype was found many times. The chain has TRBV2 and TRBJ2-7; D gene ambiguous. CDR3 length: 16 amino acids. Germline CDR1 is SNHLY and CDR2 is FYNNEI. The germline V and J ends were trimmed by 6 bases and 0 bases, with 18 bases remaining between them. The CDR3 sequence: CASRPPMTALSYEQYF. CDR3 nucleotide sequence: TGTGCCAGCAGGCCCCCTATGACTGCTCTCTCCTACGAGCAGTACTTC.

Note on this clonotype: This may arise from a read error, as a much more abundant clone is one base away. The chain combines TRBV20-1 with TRBJ2-1; D remains ambiguous. Germline V gives CDR1 DFQATT, CDR2 SNEGSKA (reference sequence). This CDR3 contains 12 residues. V was clipped by 5 bases and J by 9 bases, with 14 bases between them. The DNA of the CDR3 is TGCAGTGCTTTCAGCGTCGACGGTGAGCAGTTCTTC. Translation gives CSAFSVDGEQFF.

This clonotype came up many times. V and J are TRBV5-5 and TRBJ1-1; 8 bases agree with TRBD1. Germline V lookup: CDR1 SGHKS, CDR2 YYEKEE (reference sequence). The CDR3 loop spans 11 amino acids. The J segment lost 10 bases and the V segment lost 4 bases, leaving 3 bases of the junction unmatched. The CDR3 DNA reads TGTGCCAGCAGCGACACAGGGGGAGCTTTCTTT. It codes for CASSDTGGAFF.

V gene TRBV7-9 combines with J gene TRBJ1-4; a possible D gene is TRBD1 (5 bases). The CDR3 sequence is 15 residues long. Germline lookup yields CDR1 SEHNR and CDR2 FQNEAQ (reference sequence). The ends were cut back, 1 base at V and 8 bases at J, with 14 bases in the middle. The CDR3 DNA reads as TGTGCCAGCAGCTTAGTGTCCAGGGTGAGGGAAAAACTGTTTTTT. Amino acid sequence: CASSLVSRVREKLFF.